Each of the 21 T cell receptor beta chains below was sequenced from the same sample in a study of T cells in placental villitis. Sequencing used immunoSEQ v4. Clones were sequenced by immunoSEQ multiplex PCR, and TCRdb holds only the in-frame ones, with some missing. The sample lists 6,300 or so clones; around 80% were seen once. The sample comprised placental tissue containing maternal and fetal cells. These receptors came from a human patient with infectious villitis; the placental T cells may come from both mother and fetus.

The CDR3 nucleotides are TGTGCCAGCAGCTCAGGACAGGGGCAAGAGACCCAGTACTTC. It specifies CASSSGQGQETQYF. This sequence joins TRBV5-4 and TRBJ2-5; 9 bases are shared with TRBD1. The CDR3 consists of 14 residues. Trimming cost V 3 bases and J 2 bases; bases outside gene matches: 2. Germline lookup yields CDR1 SGHNT and CDR2 YYREEE (reference sequence).

Only a few counts were recorded for this clone. The chain employs TRBV6-2 or TRBV6-3 and TRBJ2-1; D may be TRBD1 (6 bases). Germline V gives CDR1 MNHEY, CDR2 SVGEGT. The CDR3 totals 14 residues. V gave up 0 bases and J gave up 5 bases, with 8 bases separating them. The CDR3 sequence: CASSYSGTNNEQFF. CDR3 sequence (DNA): TGTGCCAGCAGTTACTCCGGGACAAACAATGAGCAGTTCTTC.

The chain employs TRBV18 and TRBJ1-1, with 8 bases identical to TRBD1. The J segment lost 6 bases and the V segment lost 4 bases, leaving 10 bases of the junction unmatched. The germline V gene encodes CDR1 KGHSH and CDR2 LQKENI. This CDR3 has 15 residues. The CDR3 here is CASSLKPGGAPEAFF. CDR3 bases: TGTGCCAGCTCACTAAAACCAGGGGGCGCACCTGAAGCTTTCTTT.

This chain connects TRBV20-1 to TRBJ2-1; D is perhaps TRBD1 or TRBD2 (5 bases each). Trimming removed 3 bases from V and 4 bases from J, with 13 bases in between. This CDR3 is built from 14 residues. Germline V gene lookup returns CDR1 DFQATT and CDR2 SNEGSKA (reference sequence). CDR3 DNA: TGCAGTGCTAGTCCTGGGGGTCAGTACAATGAGCAGTTCTTC. It is translated as CSASPGGQYNEQFF.

The chain combines TRBV7-3 with TRBJ2-2; TRBD2 matches at 12 bases. Per the germline V gene, CDR1 is SGHTA and CDR2 is FQGTGA. The CDR3 totals 19 residues. The trim removed 0 bases at V and 3 bases at J, leaving 8 bases unmatched. The chain's CDR3 is CASSLTPSGGAVDTGELFF. For the CDR3, the DNA is TGTGCCAGCAGCTTAACCCCTAGCGGGGGGGCGGTAGACACCGGGGAGCTGTTTTTT.

A few counts support this clone. V and J are TRBV7-9 and TRBJ1-1, with D uncertain. The CDR3 has 13 amino acids. Germline loops: CDR1 SEHNR, CDR2 FQNEAQ (reference sequence). V lost 7 bases, J lost 4 bases, and 13 bases lay in between. Here the CDR3 DNA reads TGTGCCAGCACACCGGGGTTAGGCACTGAAGCTTTCTTT. This encodes CASTPGLGTEAFF.

The V call is TRBV6-5, the J call TRBJ1-1, with TRBD1 matching 9 bases. The CDR3 sequence is 14 residues long. Trimming at V came to 2 bases and at J to 11 bases, leaving 9 bases not matched to a gene. Germline CDR1 reads MNHEY; CDR2 reads SVGAGI. The CDR3 region is CASSYGTGKFPAFF. The CDR3 DNA reads as TGTGCCAGCAGTTACGGGACAGGGAAGTTTCCGGCTTTCTTT.

The chain employs TRBV27 and TRBJ2-3, with 8 bases aligning to TRBD2. The CDR3 has 14 amino acids. The V segment lost 7 bases and the J segment 0 bases; nucleotides outside the gene matches: 3. Germline values: CDR1 MNHEY, CDR2 SMNVEV (reference sequence). CDR3 in DNA: TGTGCCAGCACGACTAGCGCTAGCACAGATACGCAGTATTTT. Amino acids: CASTTSASTDTQYF.

Notes on this clone: A read error is possible here, since a much larger clone lies one base away. Different DNA sequences within this sample yield the same CDR3. The chain is built from TRBV5-6 and TRBJ2-3; D unclear. The CDR3 contains 13 residues. Germline assignment: CDR1 SGHDT and CDR2 YYEEEE. DNA of the CDR3: TGTGCCAGCAGCTTCCGACCCGCAGATACGCAATATTTT. This translates into CASSFRPADTQYF. Looking up the rest from reference TRBV5-6 and TRBJ2-3 gives the full variable domain: DAGVTQSPTHLIKTRGQQVTLRCSPKSGHDTVSWYQQALGQGPQFIFQYYEEEERQRGNFPDRFSGHQFPNYSSELNVNALLLGDSALYLCASSFRPADTQYFGPGTRLTVL.

The J gene is TRBJ2-7, the V gene TRBV9, with 7 bases aligning to TRBD1. V shed 0 bases and J 2 bases; nucleotides not matched to a gene: 2. The CDR3 consists of 14 residues. Germline V gene data show CDR1 as SGDLS and CDR2 as YYNGEE. CDR3: CASSVDQGAYEQYF. In nucleotides, the CDR3 is TGTGCCAGCAGCGTAGATCAGGGGGCCTACGAGCAGTACTTC.

This clone is labeled as large. Other DNA sequences from this sample encode an identical CDR3 as well. This sequence joins TRBV16 and TRBJ2-2; the D is unclear. The CDR3 runs 14 residues. Trimming shortened V by 4 bases and J by 5 bases, and 11 bases separated the two germline ends. Germline CDR1 reads KGHSY; CDR2 reads FQNENV. The CDR3 sequence: CASSPRGGTGELFF. In nucleotides, the CDR3 is TGTGCCAGCAGCCCTCGCGGCGGTACCGGGGAGCTGTTTTTT.

This rearrangement joins TRBV28 to TRBJ1-5; D is unresolved. CDR3 length: 16 amino acids. Germline V gene sequence: CDR1 MDHEN, CDR2 SYDVKM. Trimming shortened V by 5 bases and J by 3 bases, and 17 bases separated the two germline ends. The CDR3 bases are TGTGCCAGCAGTCCCCTGGCAGGCTTCCCCAATCAGCCCCAGCATTTT. Amino acid sequence: CASSPLAGFPNQPQHF.

The J gene is TRBJ2-3, the V gene TRBV5-1; 8 nucleotides agree with TRBD1. This CDR3 is built from 14 residues. The germline gives CDR1 SGHRS, CDR2 YFSETQ. The trim removed 5 bases at V and 2 bases at J, leaving 4 bases unmatched. The CDR3 sequence is CASRSTGDTDTQYF. The CDR3 DNA reads TGCGCCAGCAGGTCGACAGGGGACACAGATACGCAGTATTTT.

The chain carries TRBV27 and TRBJ2-7; D is unclear. CDR1 and CDR2 (germline): MNHEY, SMNVEV (reference sequence). Trimming stripped 2 bases from V and 3 bases from J, with 8 bases between. CDR3 length equals 13 residues. CDR3 loop: CASSLGQDYEQYF. DNA of the CDR3: TGTGCCAGCAGTTTAGGGCAGGACTACGAGCAGTACTTC.

Regarding this clone: In the same sample, other DNA sequences code for this CDR3. The V and J genes are TRBV15 and TRBJ1-6; tentatively, D is TRBD1 (6 bases). CDR3 length equals 16 residues. The ends were cut back, 0 bases at V and 8 bases at J, with 14 bases in the middle. The germline V gene has CDR1 LNHNV and CDR2 YYDKDF (reference sequence). The CDR3 nucleotides are TGTGCCACCAGCAGAGATCGGGTACAGGGTTATTCACCCCTCCACTTT. As protein: CATSRDRVQGYSPLHF.

This clone came up once. This chain joins TRBV24-1 and TRBJ2-7; 11 nucleotides line up with TRBD2. Germline V gives CDR1 KGHDR, CDR2 SFDVKD. V lost 4 bases to trimming and J lost 3 bases; unmatched junction nucleotides: 7. This CDR3 has 16 amino acids. The CDR3 protein is CATSDYSGGVIYEQYF. CDR3 nucleotide sequence: TGTGCCACCAGTGACTATAGCGGGGGGGTGATCTACGAGCAGTACTTC.

This clone was detected only a few times. The chain carries TRBV14 and TRBJ2-6, with D unresolved. V was pared by 2 bases and J by 0 bases, with 5 bases between. This CDR3 has 15 amino acids. Germline loops: CDR1 SGHDN, CDR2 FVKESK. The CDR3 reads CASSQTTSGANVLTF. The CDR3, as DNA: TGTGCCAGCAGCCAAACCACCTCTGGGGCCAACGTCCTGACTTTC. Full variable domain (remainder filled in from reference TRBV14 and TRBJ2-6): EAGVTQFPSHSVIEKGQTVTLRCDPISGHDNLYWYRRVMGKEIKFLLHFVKESKQDESGMPNNRFLAERTGGTYSTLKVQPAELEDSGVYFCASSQTTSGANVLTFGAGSRLTVL.

V usage is TRBV5-6 and J usage is TRBJ1-2, with a possible D match to TRBD1 (6 bases). Trimming stripped 5 bases from V and 13 bases from J, with 21 bases between. Germline loops: CDR1 SGHDT, CDR2 YYEEEE. The CDR3 sequence is 13 residues long. The CDR3 spells CASSLDMGHLGTF. The CDR3 bases are TGTGCCAGCAGTCTGGACATGGGACATCTAGGCACCTTC.

This sequence joins TRBV5-5 and TRBJ2-3, with 7 bases identical to TRBD2. The germline V gene has CDR1 SGHKS and CDR2 YYEKEE (reference sequence). This CDR3 has 16 amino acids. With V trimmed by 2 bases and J by 0 bases, 6 bases remained unmatched. In DNA, the CDR3 is TGTGCCAGCAGCTTACCTAGCGGAACTAGCACAGATACGCAGTATTTT. This gives the protein CASSLPSGTSTDTQYF. Using reference TRBV5-5 and TRBJ2-3 for the parts outside the CDR3, the full variable domain is DAGVTQSPTHLIKTRGQQVTLRCSPISGHKSVSWYQQVLGQGPQFIFQYYEKEERGRGNFPDRFSARQFPNYSSELNVNALLLGDSALYLCASSLPSGTSTDTQYFGPGTRLTVL.

This clone was found a few times. The V call is TRBV5-5, the J call TRBJ2-7, with 8 bases matching TRBD2. V trimming: 1 base; J trimming: 5 bases; junction bases outside the gene matches: 8. The CDR3 totals 15 residues. Germline CDR1 and CDR2: SGHKS and YYEKEE (reference sequence). CDR3 protein: CASSLKVGGVHEQYF. CDR3 bases: TGTGCCAGCAGCTTGAAGGTCGGGGGGGTCCACGAGCAGTACTTC.

The chain carries TRBV5-1 and TRBJ2-7, with 7 nucleotides matching TRBD1. This CDR3 contains 15 residues. V was clipped by 0 bases and J by 5 bases; unmatched bases: 8. Germline lookup yields CDR1 SGHRS and CDR2 YFSETQ. The CDR3 sequence is CASSLGTGAVHEQYF. DNA for the CDR3: TGCGCCAGCAGCTTGGGTACAGGGGCGGTCCACGAGCAGTACTTC.